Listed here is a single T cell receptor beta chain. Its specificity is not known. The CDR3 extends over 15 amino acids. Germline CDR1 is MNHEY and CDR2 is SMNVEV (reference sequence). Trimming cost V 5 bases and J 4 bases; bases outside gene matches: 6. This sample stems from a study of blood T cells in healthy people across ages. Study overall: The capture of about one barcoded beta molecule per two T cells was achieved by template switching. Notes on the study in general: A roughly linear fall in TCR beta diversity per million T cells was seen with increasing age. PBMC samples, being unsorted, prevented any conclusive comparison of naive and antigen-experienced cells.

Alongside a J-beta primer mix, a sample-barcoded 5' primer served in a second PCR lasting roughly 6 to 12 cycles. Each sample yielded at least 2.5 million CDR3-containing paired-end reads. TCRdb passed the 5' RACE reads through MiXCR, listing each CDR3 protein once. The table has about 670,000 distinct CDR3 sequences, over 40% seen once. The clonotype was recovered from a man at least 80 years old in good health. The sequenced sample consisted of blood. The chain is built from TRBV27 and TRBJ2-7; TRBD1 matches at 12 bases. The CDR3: CASSGTGGAEYEQYF. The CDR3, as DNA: TGTGCCAGCAGTGGGACAGGGGGCGCGGAATACGAGCAGTACTTC.